These 3 T cell receptor beta chains originate from one sample sequenced in a study of CD8 T cells in Susac syndrome. A quantity of roughly 0.5 to 1 ug RNA underwent reverse transcription using random hexamers. MiXCR, applied by TCRdb to the immunoSEQ multiplex PCR reads, yields one record per CDR3 protein. The sample contains fewer than 150,000 distinct CDR3 sequences, roughly 95% of which appear only once. The specimen was CD4+ T cells from PBMCs. Source of these receptors: a human donor in good health.

V usage is TRBV6-4 and J usage is TRBJ2-1; 7 positions agree with TRBD2. V trimming: 9 bases; J trimming: 7 bases; junction bases outside the gene matches: 21. The CDR3 totals 17 residues. Germline values: CDR1 MRHNA, CDR2 SNTAGT. CDR3 nucleotides: TGTGCCAGTTCTCCCGGCGAGGCGGGAGCGATAAGGAATGAGCAGTTCTTC. Amino acids: CASSPGEAGAIRNEQFF.

The CDR3 DNA follows: TGTGCCAGCAGCTTATCCCTGGGTAGTTCTAATGAGCAGTTCTTC. Translating gives CASSLSLGSSNEQFF. This rearrangement joins TRBV7-8 to TRBJ2-1; D not resolved. Germline V gene lookup returns CDR1 SGHVS and CDR2 FQNEAQ. This CDR3 is built from 15 residues. The V gene lost 2 bases and the J gene lost 7 bases, with 15 bases spanning the gap.

The V call is TRBV29-1, the J call TRBJ1-1; D unresolved. The CDR3 has 14 amino acids. The ends were cut back, 2 bases at V and 8 bases at J, with 18 bases in the middle. The germline V gene encodes CDR1 SQVTM and CDR2 ANQGSEA. The CDR3 sequence is CSVEWPGSFGEAFF. The CDR3 DNA sequence: TGCAGCGTTGAATGGCCGGGATCATTCGGGGAAGCTTTCTTT.